Below are 4 T cell receptor beta chains sequenced from a single sample in a study of STAT5B mutations in CD4+ large granular lymphocyte leukemia (dated by TCRdb to between 2021 and 2024). Library generation was performed with the immunoSEQ multiplex PCR assay. The clones in this table, taken by TCRdb from immuneACCESS, are in-frame only. Not every clone is retained; where verified, under half of the shortfall comes from an unresolved V gene, and the cause of the rest is unknown. The sample includes about 25,000 clones, with just under 75% observed a single time. The ten largest clonotypes hold 9.8% of the sample. The sequencing input was CD4+ T cells from blood buffy coats. The origin of the receptors is a human donor in good health.

The V call is TRBV5-4, the J call TRBJ2-7, with 10 bases that match TRBD1. Trimming at V came to 1 base and at J to 0 bases, leaving 1 base not matched to a gene. The CDR3 runs to 15 residues. Germline CDR1 SGHNT, CDR2 YYREEE (reference sequence). The CDR3 spells CASSLRTGGSYEQYF. CDR3 sequence (DNA): TGTGCCAGCAGCTTGAGGACAGGGGGCTCCTACGAGCAGTACTTC.

This clone was counted only a few times. The V call is TRBV2, the J call TRBJ1-4, with D tentatively TRBD1 (5 bases). In germline, CDR1 is SNHLY, CDR2 FYNNEI. CDR3 length: 17 residues. V was pared by 3 bases and J by 0 bases, with 14 bases between. The CDR3 here is CASSERLQGPTNEKLFF. In nucleotides, the CDR3 is TGTGCCAGCAGTGAGCGTTTGCAGGGTCCAACTAATGAAAAACTGTTTTTT.

J is TRBJ2-2 and V is TRBV10-3, with 9 bases matching TRBD2. Germline V gene sequence: CDR1 ENHRY, CDR2 SYGVKD. This CDR3 is 17 amino acids long. After removal of 3 bases from V and 2 bases from J, the junction contained 7 bases not matched to a gene. In DNA, the CDR3 is TGTGCCATCAGTGATTTTTTGCGGGGGGGAAACACCGGGGAGCTGTTTTTT. Translation: CAISDFLRGGNTGELFF.

This clone has only one observation. The chain recombines TRBV6-5 with TRBJ1-4; TRBD1 is a possible D gene (5 bases). There are 15 residues in the CDR3. The V end was cut by 2 bases, the J end by 3 bases, with 10 bases between. Germline CDR1 MNHEY, CDR2 SVGAGI. The DNA of the CDR3 is TGTGCCAGCAGTTACCAGGGCCCAGCTAATGAAAAACTGTTTTTT. As protein: CASSYQGPANEKLFF.